This T cell receptor beta chain emerged from a study of identical twins' blood T cells. Study-wide points: Even for out-of-frame TCRbeta, twins reportedly shared V gene usage much more than unrelated donors.

Donors were six healthy women in three monozygous twin pairs. The three twin pairs were reared together, likely meeting the same infections. In the original analysis: Each library had roughly 2 to 3.6 million CDR3 reads and about 90,000 to nearly 500,000 clonotypes. Each CDR3 protein gets one entry after TCRdb re-called the 5' RACE reads with MiXCR. Here the V and J calls rest on TCRdb's processing, not on the authors' analysis. The sample holds 350,000 to 450,000 distinct CDR3 sequences; over 25% are singletons and the top ten take about 6%. The germline V gene has CDR1 SQVTM and CDR2 ANQGSEA. This CDR3 is built from 14 residues. V was clipped by 7 bases and J by 0 bases, with 12 bases between them. This clonotype has a handful of counts. Its cognate antigen is unknown.

The V call is TRBV29-1, the J call TRBJ2-2; D may correspond to TRBD1 or TRBD2 (5 bases each). The specimen sequenced was PBMCs. The receptor was derived from a woman aged 18-49 years in good health. CDR3 region: CSAPGLSNTGELFF. The CDR3 bases are TGCAGCGCCCCGGGGCTCTCGAACACCGGGGAGCTGTTTTTT.